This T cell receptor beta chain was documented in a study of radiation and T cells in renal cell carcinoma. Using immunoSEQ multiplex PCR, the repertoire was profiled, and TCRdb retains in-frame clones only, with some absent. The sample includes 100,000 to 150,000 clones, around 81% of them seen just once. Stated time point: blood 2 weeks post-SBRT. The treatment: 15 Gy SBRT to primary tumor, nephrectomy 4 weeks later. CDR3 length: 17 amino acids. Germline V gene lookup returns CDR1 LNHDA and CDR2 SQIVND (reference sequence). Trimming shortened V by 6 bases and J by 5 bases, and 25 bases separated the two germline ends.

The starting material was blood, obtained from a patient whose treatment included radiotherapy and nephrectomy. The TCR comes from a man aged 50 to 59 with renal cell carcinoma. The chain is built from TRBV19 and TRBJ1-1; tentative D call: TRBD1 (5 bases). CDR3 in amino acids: CASSTIQGNGGRTEAFF. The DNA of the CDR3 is TGTGCCAGTAGCACAATCCAGGGTAATGGCGGGAGGACTGAAGCTTTCTTT.